The 2 T cell receptor beta chains in this list originate from one sample, sequenced in a study of PD-L1 blockade in urothelial cancer. TCRdb's copy holds only in-frame clones and misses some; the assay was immunoSEQ multiplex PCR. The sample holds around 100,000 clones, about 91% seen once. Sequenced material: PBMCs, taken around atezolizumab (anti-PD-L1) treatment. The receptors were gathered from a woman aged 80 or over with urothelial cancer.

The rearrangement links TRBV7-3 to TRBJ2-7; D may be TRBD2 (6 bases). Germline V gives CDR1 SGHTA, CDR2 FQGTGA. The CDR3 totals 13 residues. Trimming shortened V by 2 bases and J by 6 bases, and 11 bases separated the two germline ends. CDR3 residues: CASSLSGGVEQYF. For the CDR3, the DNA is TGTGCCAGCAGCTTATCGGGCGGGGTCGAGCAGTACTTC.

J is TRBJ1-5 and V is TRBV7-2; possible D gene TRBD1, 5 bases. This CDR3 spans 17 amino acids. Germline loops: CDR1 SGHTA, CDR2 FQGNSA. V lost 6 bases and J lost 2, with 20 bases in between. The CDR3 DNA is TGTGCCAGCAGTCCCAAGATTATAAGGGGTGGCAATCAGCCCCAGCATTTT. This encodes CASSPKIIRGGNQPQHF.